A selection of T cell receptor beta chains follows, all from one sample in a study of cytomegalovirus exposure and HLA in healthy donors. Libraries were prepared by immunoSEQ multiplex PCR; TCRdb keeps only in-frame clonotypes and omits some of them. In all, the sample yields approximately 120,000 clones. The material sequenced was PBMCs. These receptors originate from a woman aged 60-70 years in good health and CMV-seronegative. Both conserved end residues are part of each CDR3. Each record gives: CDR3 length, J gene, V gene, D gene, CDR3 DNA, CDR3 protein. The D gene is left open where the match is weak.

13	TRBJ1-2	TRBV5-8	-	TGTGCCAGCAGCTTGTCGCAGGGTTATGGCTACACCTTC	CASSLSQGYGYTF
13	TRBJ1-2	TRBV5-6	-	TGTGCCAGCAGCCAGGTAGCTAACTATGGCTACACCTTC	CASSQVANYGYTF
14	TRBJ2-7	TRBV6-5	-	TGTGCCAGCAGTTCAACGGACTGGTTCTACGAGCAGTACTTC	CASSSTDWFYEQYF
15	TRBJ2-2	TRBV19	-	TGTGCCAGTAGGCCGGGACACACGAACACCGGGGAGCTGTTTTTT	CASRPGHTNTGELFF
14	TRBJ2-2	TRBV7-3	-	TGTGCCAGCAGCCGCGACAGGAGTGGCGGGGAGCTGTTTTTT	CASSRDRSGGELFF
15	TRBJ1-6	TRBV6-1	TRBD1	TGTGCCAGCAGTGAGGGACAGGGCTATAATTCACCCCTCCACTTT	CASSEGQGYNSPLHF
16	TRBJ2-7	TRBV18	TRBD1	TGTGCCAGCTCGCCTCCACTGGGACAGGGGGCCTACGAGCAGTACTTC	CASSPPLGQGAYEQYF
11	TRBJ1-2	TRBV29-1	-	TGCAGCGCTCCCGGGAACTATGGCTACACCTTC	CSAPGNYGYTF
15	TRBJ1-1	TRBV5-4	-	TGTGCCAGCAGCTTGGGGACAGCCTCGAACACTGAAGCTTTCTTT	CASSLGTASNTEAFF
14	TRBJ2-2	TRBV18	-	TGTGCCAGCTCACCCCCAAGCAGGGGCGGGGAGCTGTTTTTT	CASSPPSRGGELFF
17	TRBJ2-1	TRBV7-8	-	TGTGCCAGCAGCTTAGCGCGCGAGGGGGACTCCTACAATGAGCAGTTCTTC	CASSLAREGDSYNEQFF
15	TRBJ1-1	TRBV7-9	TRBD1	TGTGCCAGCAGCCGACAGGGGGCGCGTGGAACTGAAGCTTTCTTT	CASSRQGARGTEAFF
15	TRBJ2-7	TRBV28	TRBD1	TGTGCCAGTAGTTTCCCAGACAGGGGGCTCTACGAGCAGTACTTC	CASSFPDRGLYEQYF
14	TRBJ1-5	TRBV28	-	TGTGCCAGCACCCCTACAGGGCCCAATCAGCCCCAGCATTTT	CASTPTGPNQPQHF
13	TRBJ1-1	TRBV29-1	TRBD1	TGCAGCGCTAGGGGACAGAGGAACACTGAAGCTTTCTTT	CSARGQRNTEAFF
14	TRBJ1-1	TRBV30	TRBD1	TGTGCCTGGAGCCGGACAGGGGTGAGCACTGAAGCTTTCTTT	CAWSRTGVSTEAFF